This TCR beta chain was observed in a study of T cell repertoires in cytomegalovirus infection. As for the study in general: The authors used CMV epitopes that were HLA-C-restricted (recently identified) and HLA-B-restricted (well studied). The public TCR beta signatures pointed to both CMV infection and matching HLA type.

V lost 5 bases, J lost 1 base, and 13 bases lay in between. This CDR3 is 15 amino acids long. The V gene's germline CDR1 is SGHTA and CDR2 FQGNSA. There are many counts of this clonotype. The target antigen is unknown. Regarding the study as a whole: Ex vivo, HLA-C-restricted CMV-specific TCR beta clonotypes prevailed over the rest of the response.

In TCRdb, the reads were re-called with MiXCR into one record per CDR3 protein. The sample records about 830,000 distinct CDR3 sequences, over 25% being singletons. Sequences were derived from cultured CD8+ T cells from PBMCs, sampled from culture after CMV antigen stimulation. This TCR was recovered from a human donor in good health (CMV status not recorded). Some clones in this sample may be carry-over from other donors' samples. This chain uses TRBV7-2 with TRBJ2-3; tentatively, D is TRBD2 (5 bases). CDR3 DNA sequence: TGTGCCAGCAGCCCCCCTGAGCGGCGCACAGATACGCAGTATTTT. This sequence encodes CASSPPERRTDTQYF. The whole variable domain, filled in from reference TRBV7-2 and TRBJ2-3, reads GAGVSQSPSNKVTEKGKDVELRCDPISGHTALYWYRQSLGQGLEFLIYFQGNSAPDKSGLPSDRFSAERTGGSVSTLTIQRTQQEDSAVYLCASSPPERRTDTQYFGPGTRLTVL.